These 10 T cell receptor beta chains were all obtained from the same sample, sequenced in a study of regulatory T cells in long-lasting Graves disease. Time point indicated: newly diagnosed GD, antithyroid drugs for less than 3 months. Isolated PBMC RNA provided the starting material for the TCR library. iRepertoire HTBI primers and Arm-PCR of CDR3 regions built TCR beta libraries. TCRdb re-analysed the multiplex PCR reads in MiXCR, keeping a single row per CDR3 protein. The sample has hundreds of thousands of distinct CDR3 sequences; under 20% are singletons. These data also formed part of another study, on T cells in Graves' hyperthyroidism and ophthalmopathy.

Sequenced material: peripheral blood mononuclear cells (PBMCs), taken at new diagnosis, from a patient treated with antithyroid drugs. All receptors derive from a woman younger than 45 with Graves disease.

The sample holds many counts of this clonotype. This chain links TRBV7-2 with TRBJ1-5; D gene unclear. Germline V lookup: CDR1 SGHTA, CDR2 FQGNSA. The CDR3 spans 16 residues. V gave up 1 base and J gave up 2 bases, with 12 bases separating them. The CDR3 DNA follows: TGTGCCAGCAGCTTAGGGTACGGAGGCGGCAATCAGCCCCAGCATTTT. It encodes CASSLGYGGGNQPQHF.

This clonotype has only a few counts. The chain's CDR3 is CASSQSGARANVLTF. For the CDR3, the DNA is TGTGCCAGCAGCCAGAGCGGTGCTAGGGCCAACGTCCTGACTTTC. The chain has TRBV7-6 and TRBJ2-6, with a tentative D call TRBD2 (5 bases). Per germline, CDR1 SGHVS and CDR2 FNYEAQ. CDR3 size: 15 residues. The ends were cut back, 5 bases at V and 5 bases at J, with 13 bases in the middle.

This clonotype showed up just a few times. The chain recombines TRBV15 with TRBJ2-7; D is undetermined. Trimming removed 1 base at V and 0 bases at J, with 10 bases between. This CDR3 region has 15 residues. The germline CDR1 and CDR2 sequences are LNHNV and YYDKDF (reference sequence). The CDR3 region is CATSRGALSSYEQYF. Written as DNA, the CDR3 is TGTGCCACCAGCAGAGGGGCCTTAAGCTCCTACGAGCAGTACTTC. Combining the CDR3 with reference TRBV15 and TRBJ2-7 gives the whole variable domain DAMVIQNPRYQVTQFGKPVTLSCSQTLNHNVMYWYQQKSSQAPKLLFHYYDKDFNNEADTPDNFQSRRPNTSFCFLDIRSPGLGDTAMYLCATSRGALSSYEQYFGPGTRLTVT.

The sample holds a few counts of this clonotype. This CDR3 is CASSYNRGEKLFF. The CDR3 DNA sequence: TGTGCCAGCAGTTACAACAGGGGAGAAAAACTGTTTTTT. The chain combines TRBV6-2 or TRBV6-3 with TRBJ1-4, with TRBD1 matching over 7 bases. Germline values: CDR1 MNHEY, CDR2 SVGEGT. Germline trimming cut 2 bases from V and 8 bases from J; bases unmatched to any gene: 2. The CDR3 is 13 residues long.

The chain is built from TRBV6-1 and TRBJ1-5, with D unresolved. Germline V lookup: CDR1 MNHNS, CDR2 SASEGT. The CDR3 has 16 residues. The V and J ends lost 7 bases and 0 bases respectively, with 16 bases between them. Written as DNA, the CDR3 is TGTGCCAGCACCTTTGGGAAAGGGAATAGCAATCAGCCCCAGCATTTT. Residues: CASTFGKGNSNQPQHF.

This clonotype was seen a few times. The chain joins TRBV28 to TRBJ2-5, with D possibly being TRBD2 (6 bases). V was pared by 5 bases and J by 5 bases, with 27 bases between. There are 18 residues in the CDR3. From germline, CDR1 is MDHEN and CDR2 SYDVKM. The CDR3 is CASSHTAGSSHTRETQYF. DNA of the CDR3: TGTGCCAGCAGTCATACCGCGGGGTCCTCGCATACGAGGGAGACCCAGTACTTC.

This clonotype was seen a few times. V gene TRBV13 combines with J gene TRBJ2-1; D assignment may be TRBD1 or TRBD2 (5 bases each). Deletions cut 2 bases from V and 5 bases from J, with 13 bases between. CDR1 and CDR2 (germline): PRHDT, FYEKMQ (reference sequence). This CDR3 comprises 15 residues. CDR3 protein: CASSLTGTLNNEQFF. The CDR3 DNA sequence: TGTGCCAGCAGCTTAACCGGGACCTTGAACAATGAGCAGTTCTTC.

This clonotype was seen many times. This chain connects TRBV7-3 to TRBJ2-3; a weak D match, TRBD2 (6 bases). Per the germline V gene, CDR1 is SGHTA and CDR2 is FQGTGA. The CDR3 runs to 15 residues. V dropped 4 bases and J dropped 3 bases, with 14 bases sitting between them. CDR3: CASSSLLEGTDTQYF. The CDR3 DNA sequence: TGTGCCAGCAGCTCCCTTTTGGAGGGAACAGATACGCAGTATTTT. Variable domain in full (rest from reference TRBV7-3 and TRBJ2-3): GAGVSQTPSNKVTEKGKYVELRCDPISGHTALYWYRQSLGQGPEFLIYFQGTGAADDSGLPNDRFFAVRPEGSVSTLKIQRTERGDSAVYLCASSSLLEGTDTQYFGPGTRLTVL.

As concerns this clonotype: Germline and junction disagree at one end, which may indicate a read error. The chain links TRBV5-1 to TRBJ2-1, with 7 nucleotides matching TRBD1. CDR1 is SGHRS, CDR2 YFSETQ, per germline. The CDR3 has 14 residues. The CDR3 loop is CASSPGQVLSEQLF. CDR3 DNA: TGCGCCAGCAGCCCCGGACAGGTTTTAAGTGAGCAGCTCTTC. Full variable domain (remainder filled in from reference TRBV5-1 and TRBJ2-1): KAGVTQTPRYLIKTRGQQVTLSCSPISGHRSVSWYQQTPGQGLQFLFEYFSETQRNKGNFPGRFSGRQFSNSRSEMNVSTLELGDSALYLCASSPGQVLSEQLFGPGTRLTVL.

This clonotype was observed a handful of times. This chain joins TRBV19 and TRBJ2-2; tentative D call: TRBD2 (5 bases). Germline V CDR1 and CDR2: LNHDA, SQIVND (reference sequence). The CDR3 consists of 14 residues. Trimming removed 2 bases at V and 6 bases at J, with 10 bases between. DNA for the CDR3: TGTGCCAGTAGTATATATCTGAGGGCCGGGGAGCTGTTTTTT. Translated, it gives CASSIYLRAGELFF. Full variable domain (outside the CDR3, taken from reference TRBV19 and TRBJ2-2): DGGITQSPKYLFRKEGQNVTLSCEQNLNHDAMYWYRQDPGQGLRLIYYSQIVNDFQKGDIAEGYSVSREKKESFPLTVTSAQKNPTAFYLCASSIYLRAGELFFGEGSRLTVL.